This T cell receptor (beta chain) emerged from a study of shared clonotypes between healthy human individuals. The study, taken as a whole, reports: Across subsets, estimated richness was generally greater for naive than for memory populations.

Over several immunoSEQ plates, each subset's genomic DNA was distributed in even portions. Clones were sequenced by immunoSEQ multiplex PCR, and TCRdb holds only the in-frame ones, with some missing. The table has roughly 1,500,000 clones, 95% to 99% seen once. About this clone itself: Its antigen is still unknown.

CDR3 length: 15 amino acids. CDR1 and CDR2 from the germline V gene are SGHKS and YYEKEE (reference sequence). V was shortened by 4 bases and J by 2 bases, with 15 bases between the two germline ends. It was into CD45RA+ naive and CD45RA-negative memory subsets that the CD4+ cells were split. The origin of this receptor is a young man in good health. Sample: naive CD4+ T cells sorted from blood. Subset: CD45RA+ positively selected. The rearrangement uses TRBV5-5 and TRBJ1-1; D gene unclear. Here the CDR3 DNA reads TGTGCCAGCAGCGACGTTGGGAACAAAAACACTGAAGCTTTCTTT. Translation: CASSDVGNKNTEAFF.